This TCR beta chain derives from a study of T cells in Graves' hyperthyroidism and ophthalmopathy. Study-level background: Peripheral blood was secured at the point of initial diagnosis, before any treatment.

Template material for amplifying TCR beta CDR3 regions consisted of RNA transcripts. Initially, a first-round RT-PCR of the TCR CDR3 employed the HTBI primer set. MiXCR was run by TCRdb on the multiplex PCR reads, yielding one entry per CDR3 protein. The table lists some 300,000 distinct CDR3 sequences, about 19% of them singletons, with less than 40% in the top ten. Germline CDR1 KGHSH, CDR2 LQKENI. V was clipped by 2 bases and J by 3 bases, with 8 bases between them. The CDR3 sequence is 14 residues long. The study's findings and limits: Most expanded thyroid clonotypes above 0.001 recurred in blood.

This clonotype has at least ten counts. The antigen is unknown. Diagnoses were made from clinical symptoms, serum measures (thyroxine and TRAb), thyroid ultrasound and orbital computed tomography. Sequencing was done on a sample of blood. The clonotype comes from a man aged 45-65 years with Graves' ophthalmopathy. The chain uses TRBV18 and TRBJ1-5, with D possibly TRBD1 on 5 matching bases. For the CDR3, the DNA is TGTGCCAGCTCACCAGACAGTTTCAATCAGCCCCAGCATTTT. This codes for CASSPDSFNQPQHF.